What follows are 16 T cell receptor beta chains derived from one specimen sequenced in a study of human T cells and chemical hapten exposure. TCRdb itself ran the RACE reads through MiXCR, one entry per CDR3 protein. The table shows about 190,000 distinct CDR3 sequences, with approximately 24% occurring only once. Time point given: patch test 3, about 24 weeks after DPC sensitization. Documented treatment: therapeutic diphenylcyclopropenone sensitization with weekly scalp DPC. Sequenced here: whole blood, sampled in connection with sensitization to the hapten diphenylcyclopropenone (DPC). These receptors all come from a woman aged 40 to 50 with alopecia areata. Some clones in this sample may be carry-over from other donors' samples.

In DNA form, the CDR3 reads TGCAGTGCTACGCTACTAGTGGCGGGCCCCCAAGAGACCCAGTACTTC. It yields the protein CSATLLVAGPQETQYF. The chain has TRBV20-1 and TRBJ2-5; TRBD2 is a possible D gene (5 bases). The germline gives CDR1 DFQATT, CDR2 SNEGSKA (reference sequence). Trimming pared 4 bases from V and 1 base from J, leaving 19 bases between. The CDR3 covers 16 residues.

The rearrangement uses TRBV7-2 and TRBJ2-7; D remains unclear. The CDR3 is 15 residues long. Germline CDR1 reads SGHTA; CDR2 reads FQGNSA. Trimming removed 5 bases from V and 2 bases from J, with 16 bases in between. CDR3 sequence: CASSPPGHPPYEQYF. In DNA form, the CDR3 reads TGTGCCAGCAGCCCCCCGGGTCACCCACCCTACGAGCAGTACTTC. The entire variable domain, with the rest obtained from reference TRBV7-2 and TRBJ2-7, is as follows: GAGVSQSPSNKVTEKGKDVELRCDPISGHTALYWYRQSLGQGLEFLIYFQGNSAPDKSGLPSDRFSAERTGGSVSTLTIQRTQQEDSAVYLCASSPPGHPPYEQYFGPGTRLTVT.

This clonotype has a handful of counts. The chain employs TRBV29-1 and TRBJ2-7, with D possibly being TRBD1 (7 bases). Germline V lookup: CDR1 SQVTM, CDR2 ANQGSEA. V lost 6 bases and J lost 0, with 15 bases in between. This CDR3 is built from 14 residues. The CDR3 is CSVGGQGDSYEQYF. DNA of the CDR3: TGCAGCGTAGGAGGGCAGGGGGACTCCTACGAGCAGTACTTC.

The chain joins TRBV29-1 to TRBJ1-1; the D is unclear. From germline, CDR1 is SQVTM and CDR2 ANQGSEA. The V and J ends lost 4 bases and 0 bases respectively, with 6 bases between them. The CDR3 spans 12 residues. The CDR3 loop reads CSVGEMNTEAFF. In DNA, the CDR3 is TGCAGCGTTGGAGAGATGAACACTGAAGCTTTCTTT.

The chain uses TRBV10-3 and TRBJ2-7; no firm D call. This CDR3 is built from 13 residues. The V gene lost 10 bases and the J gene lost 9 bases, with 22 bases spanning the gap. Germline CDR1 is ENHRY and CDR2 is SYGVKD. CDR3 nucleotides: TGTGCCAGCGCAGGTCCGGCGGTACGAGGGCAGTACTTC. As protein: CASAGPAVRGQYF.

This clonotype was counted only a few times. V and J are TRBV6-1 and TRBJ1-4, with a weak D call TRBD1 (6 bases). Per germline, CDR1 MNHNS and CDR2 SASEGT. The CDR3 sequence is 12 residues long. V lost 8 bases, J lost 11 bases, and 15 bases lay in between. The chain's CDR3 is CASQETGFKLFF. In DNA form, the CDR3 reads TGTGCCAGCCAGGAAACAGGGTTCAAACTGTTTTTT.

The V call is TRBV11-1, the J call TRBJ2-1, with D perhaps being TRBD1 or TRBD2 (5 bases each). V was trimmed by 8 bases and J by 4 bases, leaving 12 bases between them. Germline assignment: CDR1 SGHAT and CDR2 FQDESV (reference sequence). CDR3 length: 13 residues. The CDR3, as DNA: TGTGCCAGCTCATGGGGGTTGTACAATGAGCAGTTCTTC. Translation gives CASSWGLYNEQFF.

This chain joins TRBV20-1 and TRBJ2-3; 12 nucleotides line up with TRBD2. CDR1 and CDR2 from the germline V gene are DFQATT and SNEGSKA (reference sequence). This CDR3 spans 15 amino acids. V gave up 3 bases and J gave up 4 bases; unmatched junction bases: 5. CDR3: CSARDSSGRADTQYF. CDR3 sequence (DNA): TGCAGTGCTAGGGATTCTAGCGGGAGGGCAGATACGCAGTATTTT.

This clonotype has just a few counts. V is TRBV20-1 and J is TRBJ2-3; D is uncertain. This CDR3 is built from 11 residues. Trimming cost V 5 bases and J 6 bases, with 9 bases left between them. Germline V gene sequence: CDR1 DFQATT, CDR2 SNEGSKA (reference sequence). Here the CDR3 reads CSASDLDTQYF. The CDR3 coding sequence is TGCAGTGCTTCGGACCTCGATACGCAGTATTTT.

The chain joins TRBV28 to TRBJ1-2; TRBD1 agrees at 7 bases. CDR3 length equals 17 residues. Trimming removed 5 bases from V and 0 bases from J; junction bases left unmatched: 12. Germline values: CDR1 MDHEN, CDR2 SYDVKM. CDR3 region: CASSPPGQPTANYGYTF. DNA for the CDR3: TGTGCCAGCAGTCCTCCGGGACAGCCCACCGCTAACTATGGCTACACCTTC.

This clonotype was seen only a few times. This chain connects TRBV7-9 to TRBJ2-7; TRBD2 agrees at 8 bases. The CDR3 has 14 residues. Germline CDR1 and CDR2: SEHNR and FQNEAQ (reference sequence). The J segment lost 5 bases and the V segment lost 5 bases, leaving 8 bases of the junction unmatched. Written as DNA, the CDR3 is TGTGCCAGCAGCCCCAGCGGGAGCGGTGACGAGCAGTACTTC. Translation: CASSPSGSGDEQYF.

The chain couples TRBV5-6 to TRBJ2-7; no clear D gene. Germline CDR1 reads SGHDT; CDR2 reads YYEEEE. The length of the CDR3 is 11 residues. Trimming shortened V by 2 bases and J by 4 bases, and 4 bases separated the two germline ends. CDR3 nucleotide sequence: TGTGCCAGCAGCTTTAATTACGAGCAGTACTTC. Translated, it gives CASSFNYEQYF.

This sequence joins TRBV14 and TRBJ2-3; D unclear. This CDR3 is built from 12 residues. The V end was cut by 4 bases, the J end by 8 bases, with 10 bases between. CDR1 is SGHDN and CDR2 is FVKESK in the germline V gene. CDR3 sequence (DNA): TGTGCCAGCAGCCCGGGCCTTGGTACGCAGTATTTT. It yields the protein CASSPGLGTQYF. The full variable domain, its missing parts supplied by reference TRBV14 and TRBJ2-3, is EAGVTQFPSHSVIEKGQTVTLRCDPISGHDNLYWYRRVMGKEIKFLLHFVKESKQDESGMPNNRFLAERTGGTYSTLKVQPAELEDSGVYFCASSPGLGTQYFGPGTRLTVL.

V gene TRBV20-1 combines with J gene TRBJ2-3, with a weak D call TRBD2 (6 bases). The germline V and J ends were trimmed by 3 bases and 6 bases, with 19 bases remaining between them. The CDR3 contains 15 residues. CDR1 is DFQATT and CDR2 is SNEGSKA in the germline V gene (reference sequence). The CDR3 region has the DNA TGCAGTGCTAGGGAGGGGAATTCTCGCGGGGATACGCAGTATTTT. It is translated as CSAREGNSRGDTQYF.

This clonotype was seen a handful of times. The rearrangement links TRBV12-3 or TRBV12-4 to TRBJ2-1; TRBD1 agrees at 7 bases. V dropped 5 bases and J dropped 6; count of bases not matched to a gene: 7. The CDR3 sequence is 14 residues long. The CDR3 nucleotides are TGTGCCAGCAGTGCAATGGACAGGTCCAATGAGCAGTTCTTC. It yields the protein CASSAMDRSNEQFF.

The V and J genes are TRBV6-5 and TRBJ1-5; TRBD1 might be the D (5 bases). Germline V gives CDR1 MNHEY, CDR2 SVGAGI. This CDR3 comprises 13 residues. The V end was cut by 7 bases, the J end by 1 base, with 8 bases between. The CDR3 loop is CASKGASNQPQHF. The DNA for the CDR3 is TGTGCCAGCAAAGGGGCGAGCAATCAGCCCCAGCATTTT.